The text below deals with one T cell receptor beta chain. The antigen remains unidentified. The CDR3 is made up of 14 amino acids. Trimming cost V 0 bases and J 6 bases, with 11 bases left between them. Germline CDR1 reads KGHSH; CDR2 reads LQKENI. These data are taken from a study of T-cell reconstitution after alpha-beta-depleted transplantation in children. Study outcomes and limitations: About two months after transplant, alpha-beta T cells reportedly came from several hundred expanded graft clones.

Using unique molecular identifiers, the investigators prepared the TCRbeta library. TCRdb ran MiXCR on the PCR reads and lists one entry per CDR3 protein. The table records 500,000 or so distinct CDR3 sequences, over 10% of them present only once. This clonotype was obtained from a female patient aged 2 to 10 who had a stem cell transplant for aplastic anemia, so the T cells may come from the graft donor. The chain combines TRBV18 with TRBJ1-1, with D unclear. Sample: PBMCs, mostly from graft donor cells, taken 180 days after TCRalphabeta/CD19-depleted stem cell transplant. CDR3 amino acids: CASSPPPGGSEAFF. DNA of the CDR3: TGTGCCAGCTCACCACCCCCGGGCGGGTCTGAAGCTTTCTTT.